The 10 T cell receptor beta chains given below trace back to one sample, sequenced in a study of OX40 agonist ivuxolimab in advanced cancers. Receptor amplification or capture employed the immunoSEQ multiplex PCR assay. TCRdb re-hosts the immuneACCESS table, in-frame sequences only. Its copies lack some clones; in the studies checked, an unresolved V gene accounts for under half of them, and the cause for the rest is not known. Present in this sample are some 46,000 clones, 70% to 90% of which were seen just once. The ten largest clonotypes hold 13% to 15% of the sample. The source material was CD4+ or CD8+ T cells sorted from blood, sampled in a trial of the OX40 agonist ivuxolimab. These receptors were collected from an adult with an advanced solid tumor such as melanoma, head and neck, liver or kidney cancer.

The V gene is TRBV5-1, the J gene TRBJ2-2; 8 bases align to TRBD2. J was trimmed by 3 bases and V by 4 bases; bases with no gene match: 2. Germline CDR1 reads SGHRS; CDR2 reads YFSETQ. The CDR3 has 14 amino acids. The CDR3 bases are TGCGCCAGCAGCCCAGCGGGAGACACCGGGGAGCTGTTTTTT. Translated: CASSPAGDTGELFF.

This chain joins TRBV4-1 and TRBJ1-4; TRBD1 might be the D (5 bases). V was clipped by 1 base and J by 7 bases, with 16 bases between them. Per germline, CDR1 MGHRA and CDR2 YSYEKL. The CDR3 length is 16 residues. The CDR3 nucleotides read TGCGCCAGCAGCCAAGCTGGTCGCGGGGGGGGTGAAAAACTGTTTTTT. Its protein is CASSQAGRGGGEKLFF.

This clone was detected a few times. The V gene is TRBV18, the J gene TRBJ1-4, with D tentatively TRBD1 (6 bases). The CDR3 is 14 amino acids. V was clipped by 4 bases and J by 8 bases, with 14 bases between them. Germline CDR1 reads KGHSH; CDR2 reads LQKENI. CDR3 DNA sequence: TGTGCCAGCTCACTACAGGAGGGGGGCGAAAAACTGTTTTTT. Translating it yields CASSLQEGGEKLFF.

This clone has only a few counts. The rearrangement uses TRBV5-5 and TRBJ2-3; D unclear. V was pared by 1 base and J by 2 bases, with 11 bases between. Germline CDR1 is SGHKS and CDR2 is YYEKEE (reference sequence). The CDR3 contains 15 residues. DNA of the CDR3: TGTGCCAGCAGCTTGCAGTGGGCTAACACAGATACGCAGTATTTT. Translating it yields CASSLQWANTDTQYF. The complete variable domain, with remaining parts taken from reference TRBV5-5 and TRBJ2-3, reads DAGVTQSPTHLIKTRGQQVTLRCSPISGHKSVSWYQQVLGQGPQFIFQYYEKEERGRGNFPDRFSARQFPNYSSELNVNALLLGDSALYLCASSLQWANTDTQYFGPGTRLTVL.

The chain uses TRBV5-1 and TRBJ2-5; TRBD1 or TRBD2 may be the D gene (5 bases each). V was clipped by 2 bases and J by 5 bases, with 16 bases between them. The CDR3 has 15 residues. Per germline, CDR1 SGHRS and CDR2 YFSETQ. This CDR3 reads CASSFSPAREETQYF. The DNA of the CDR3 is TGCGCCAGCAGCTTTTCGCCAGCCAGGGAGGAGACCCAGTACTTC.

The rearrangement joins TRBV6-1 to TRBJ1-2, with D unresolved. Germline lookup yields CDR1 MNHNS and CDR2 SASEGT. The CDR3 has 13 residues. Trimming shortened V by 6 bases and J by 7 bases, and 15 bases separated the two germline ends. CDR3 in DNA: TGTGCCAGCAGACAGATTAGTCCGTTTGGCTACACCTTC. It encodes CASRQISPFGYTF.

Note on this clone: Additional DNA sequences in this sample encode the identical CDR3. The chain has TRBV5-1 and TRBJ2-5, with 9 nucleotides matching TRBD1. After removal of 5 bases from V and 4 bases from J, the junction contained 6 bases not matched to a gene. Germline assignment: CDR1 SGHRS and CDR2 YFSETQ. This CDR3 comprises 14 residues. The CDR3 nucleotides read TGCGCCAGCAGGATGGGACAGGGTGGAGAGACCCAGTACTTC. As protein: CASRMGQGGETQYF. The full variable domain, with the rest looked up from reference TRBV5-1 and TRBJ2-5, is KAGVTQTPRYLIKTRGQQVTLSCSPISGHRSVSWYQQTPGQGLQFLFEYFSETQRNKGNFPGRFSGRQFSNSRSEMNVSTLELGDSALYLCASRMGQGGETQYFGPGTRLLVL.

J is TRBJ1-1 and V is TRBV28; possible D gene TRBD1, 6 bases. Between the trimmed V and J ends, which lost 5 bases and 5 bases, there was a span of 9 bases. The CDR3 consists of 12 residues. CDR1 MDHEN and CDR2 SYDVKM come from the germline V gene. CDR3 nucleotides: TGTGCCAGCAGTAGGGGGTGGACTGAAGCTTTCTTT. The encoded protein is CASSRGWTEAFF.

This chain links TRBV5-1 with TRBJ2-6, with D hard to call. The V gene lost 2 bases and the J gene lost 4 bases, with 10 bases spanning the gap. Germline CDR1 SGHRS, CDR2 YFSETQ. The CDR3 covers 15 residues. The CDR3 loop reads CASSLIGTGANVLTF. For the CDR3, the DNA is TGCGCCAGCAGCTTAATAGGTACAGGGGCCAACGTCCTGACTTTC.

V is TRBV7-6 and J is TRBJ2-5; D is ambiguous. The length of the CDR3 is 13 residues. Per germline, CDR1 SGHVS and CDR2 FNYEAQ. Trimming took 5 bases from V and 5 from J, leaving 12 bases between them. Here the CDR3 DNA reads TGTGCCAGCAGCCGCCCCGGGTTCGAGACCCAGTACTTC. Translation: CASSRPGFETQYF.